This entry lists 14 T cell receptor beta chains sequenced from one sample in a study of blood T cell repertoires in COVID-19. Using immunoSEQ multiplex PCR, the repertoire was profiled, and TCRdb retains in-frame clones only, with some absent. The sample lists over 100,000 clones, around 90% seen once, with 4% to 5.5% in the top ten. Material for sequencing was peripheral blood. The receptors shown here come from a woman aged 50 to 60 with COVID-19, enrolled during active disease.

The chain employs TRBV29-1 and TRBJ1-6; 8 nucleotides align to TRBD1. V lost 6 bases and J lost 5; bases outside the gene matches: 3. Germline V gene sequence: CDR1 SQVTM, CDR2 ANQGSEA. This CDR3 has 13 residues. The CDR3 protein is CSVAGQDNSPLHF. CDR3 coding DNA: TGCAGCGTCGCGGGACAGGATAATTCACCCCTCCACTTT.

The chain joins TRBV18 to TRBJ1-3, with D tentatively TRBD1 (5 bases). Trimming pared 5 bases from V and 1 base from J, leaving 18 bases between. Germline assignment: CDR1 KGHSH and CDR2 LQKENI. The CDR3 totals 17 residues. Here the CDR3 reads CASSSAGTYISGNTIYF. DNA of the CDR3: TGTGCCAGCTCATCTGCCGGGACTTACATATCTGGAAACACCATATATTTT.

The CDR3 is CSSNTGGRTEAFF. CDR3 coding DNA: TGCAGCAGCAACACAGGGGGCAGGACTGAAGCTTTCTTT. The chain joins TRBV29-1 to TRBJ1-1; 9 nucleotides align to TRBD1. The germline CDR1 and CDR2 sequences are SQVTM and ANQGSEA. V was pared by 8 bases and J by 5 bases, with 9 bases of the junction left unmatched. This CDR3 region has 13 residues.

The chain links TRBV30 to TRBJ2-7; the match to TRBD2 covers 7 bases. Losses at the gene ends were 3 bases for V and 3 bases for J; bases not matched to a gene: 5. CDR3 length equals 13 residues. Germline V CDR1 and CDR2: GTSNPN, SVGIG (reference sequence). CDR3 loop: CAWSLGGSYEQYF. DNA of the CDR3: TGTGCCTGGAGCTTGGGCGGGAGCTACGAGCAGTACTTC.

The V and J genes are TRBV6-6 and TRBJ2-5, with D possibly matching TRBD1 (5 bases). From germline, CDR1 is MNHNY and CDR2 SVGAGI (reference sequence). V dropped 5 bases and J dropped 5 bases, with 15 bases sitting between them. The length of the CDR3 is 14 residues. The DNA of the CDR3 is TGTGCCAGCAGTGACAGCACGAGTGGGGAGACCCAGTACTTC. Protein product: CASSDSTSGETQYF.

The gene calls are TRBV6-5 and TRBJ2-7; 8 bases line up with TRBD1. J was trimmed by 1 base and V by 6 bases; bases with no gene match: 5. The CDR3 spans 14 residues. CDR1 and CDR2 (germline): MNHEY, SVGAGI. The CDR3 nucleotides read TGTGCCAGCAGCAGGGACAGGTTGTCCTACGAGCAGTACTTC. Translated: CASSRDRLSYEQYF.

V usage is TRBV2 and J usage is TRBJ1-1; D might be TRBD1 (6 bases). The CDR3 contains 13 residues. CDR1 and CDR2 from the germline V gene are SNHLY and FYNNEI. The V gene lost 3 bases and the J gene lost 7 bases, with 12 bases spanning the gap. CDR3 sequence: CASSESGEGEAFF. The CDR3 nucleotides read TGTGCCAGCAGTGAGTCAGGGGAGGGTGAAGCTTTCTTT.

This clone was seen only once. CDR3 residues: CASSLEANTEAFF. The CDR3 coding sequence is TGCGCCAGCAGCTTGGAAGCGAACACTGAAGCTTTCTTT. V and J are TRBV5-1 and TRBJ1-1; no clear D gene. Germline V gene data show CDR1 as SGHRS and CDR2 as YFSETQ. Trimming took 0 bases from V and 1 from J, leaving 4 bases between them. The CDR3 has 13 residues.

The rearrangement links TRBV6-5 to TRBJ2-1; possibly TRBD2 for D (6 bases). V was clipped by 0 bases and J by 7 bases, with 16 bases between them. The length of the CDR3 is 16 residues. From germline, CDR1 is MNHEY and CDR2 SVGAGI. For the CDR3, the DNA is TGTGCCAGCAGTTACTCGAGGGGAGGTAGATGGAATGAGCAGTTCTTC. This sequence encodes CASSYSRGGRWNEQFF.

This chain uses TRBV10-3 with TRBJ1-5; D unresolved. V lost 0 bases and J lost 6, with 9 bases in between. CDR3 size: 14 residues. Germline values: CDR1 ENHRY, CDR2 SYGVKD. The CDR3 nucleotides are TGTGCCATCAGTGAGTCGGCAGTTGGTCAGCCCCAGCATTTT. Translated: CAISESAVGQPQHF.

This chain joins TRBV3-1 (or the pseudogene TRBV3-2) and TRBJ1-4; 11 bases fit TRBD1. Germline CDR1 is LGHDT and CDR2 is YNNKEL (reference sequence). The trim removed 4 bases at V and 3 bases at J, leaving 7 bases unmatched. The CDR3 extends over 17 amino acids. CDR3 nucleotide sequence: TGTGCCAGCAGCCGTGGACAGGGGGCGTTAGCTAATGAAAAACTGTTTTTT. Amino acid sequence: CASSRGQGALANEKLFF.

The chain couples TRBV7-7 to TRBJ2-5, with 7 bases fitting TRBD2. This CDR3 spans 13 amino acids. Trimming cost V 6 bases and J 0 bases; bases outside gene matches: 1. Per germline, CDR1 SSHAT and CDR2 FNYEAQ (reference sequence). The CDR3 is CASSLADQETQYF. The CDR3 coding sequence is TGTGCCAGCAGTCTAGCGGACCAAGAGACCCAGTACTTC.

V usage is TRBV5-1 and J usage is TRBJ2-2; 12 bases align to TRBD2. CDR3 length: 16 residues. J was trimmed by 5 bases and V by 1 base; bases with no gene match: 3. Germline V gene data show CDR1 as SGHRS and CDR2 as YFSETQ. CDR3 nucleotide sequence: TGCGCCAGCAGCTTGTCAGGGACTAGCGGGACCGGGGAGCTGTTTTTT. Translating gives CASSLSGTSGTGELFF.

The chain joins TRBV19 to TRBJ1-2; D is undetermined. V was cut by 4 bases and J by 7 bases, with 19 bases left in between. Germline values: CDR1 LNHDA, CDR2 SQIVND (reference sequence). This CDR3 comprises 15 residues. This chain's CDR3 is CASSTPPGSLAGYTF. CDR3 sequence (DNA): TGTGCCAGTAGTACCCCCCCCGGATCCTTAGCTGGCTACACCTTC. The full variable domain, its missing parts supplied by reference TRBV19 and TRBJ1-2, is DGGITQSPKYLFRKEGQNVTLSCEQNLNHDAMYWYRQDPGQGLRLIYYSQIVNDFQKGDIAEGYSVSREKKESFPLTVTSAQKNPTAFYLCASSTPPGSLAGYTFGSGTRLTVV.